Listed here are 27 T cell receptor beta chains from one sample, sequenced in a study of cytomegalovirus exposure and HLA in healthy donors. PCR employed 60 Vbeta and 13 Jbeta primers. Assay used: immunoSEQ multiplex PCR; TCRdb lists only in-frame clones, some missing. Here the sample spans under 200,000 clones, roughly 74% being singletons. Sample: PBMCs. The receptors stem from a male donor in good health and CMV-seronegative.

For the CDR3, the DNA is TGTGCCAGCAACTTAGACAGGGGGAATTCACCCCTCCACTTT. Encoded protein: CASNLDRGNSPLHF. The chain employs TRBV2 and TRBJ1-6; 9 nucleotides match TRBD1. Trimming cost V 7 bases and J 7 bases; bases outside gene matches: 5. CDR3 length: 14 residues. Germline CDR1 SNHLY, CDR2 FYNNEI.

The genes are TRBV6-6 and TRBJ1-1; possibly TRBD1 for D (6 bases). CDR1 is MNHNY, CDR2 SVGAGI, per germline (reference sequence). Trimming took 2 bases from V and 2 from J, leaving 12 bases between them. CDR3 length equals 15 residues. The CDR3 protein is CASSYPGQFNTEAFF. The DNA of the CDR3 is TGTGCCAGCAGTTACCCCGGACAGTTTAACACTGAAGCTTTCTTT.

The chain recombines TRBV9 with TRBJ2-7, with a tentative D call TRBD1 (6 bases). The V and J ends lost 1 base and 4 bases respectively, with 12 bases between them. Germline V CDR1 and CDR2: SGDLS, YYNGEE. The CDR3 covers 14 residues. The CDR3 spells CASSVKGERYEQYF. The DNA for the CDR3 is TGTGCCAGCAGCGTAAAGGGGGAGCGGTACGAGCAGTACTTC.

The genes are TRBV7-9 and TRBJ1-5; the D gene is possibly TRBD1 (5 bases). V was shortened by 3 bases and J by 3 bases, with 9 bases between the two germline ends. CDR3 length: 14 amino acids. CDR1 and CDR2 (germline): SEHNR, FQNEAQ (reference sequence). The CDR3 is CASSFAGNNQPQHF. DNA for the CDR3: TGTGCCAGCAGCTTTGCAGGGAACAATCAGCCCCAGCATTTT.

This clone has just one count. The chain employs TRBV2 and TRBJ2-7; D is possibly TRBD2 (5 bases). Germline V lookup: CDR1 SNHLY, CDR2 FYNNEI. The length of the CDR3 is 15 residues. Trimming took off 4 bases at V and 0 bases at J, with 13 bases between the two ends. As DNA, the CDR3 is TGTGCCAGCAGTGGCCCTTCGAGGGACTCCTACGAGCAGTACTTC. This encodes CASSGPSRDSYEQYF.

V gene TRBV7-9 combines with J gene TRBJ2-3, with D hard to call. With 0 bases removed from V and 5 bases from J, the gap between germline ends came to 9 bases. The CDR3 length is 14 residues. CDR1 is SEHNR, CDR2 FQNEAQ, per germline (reference sequence). CDR3 coding DNA: TGTGCCAGCAGCTTAGCCGTGTCCGGAGATACGCAGTATTTT. Translation gives CASSLAVSGDTQYF.

The chain combines TRBV7-2 with TRBJ1-2; D remains ambiguous. V was trimmed by 1 base and J by 4 bases, leaving 13 bases between them. The CDR3 sequence is 15 residues long. CDR1 SGHTA and CDR2 FQGNSA come from the germline V gene. CDR3 nucleotides: TGTGCCAGCAGCTTAGGAGCTATAAGTTCCTATGGCTACACCTTC. It specifies CASSLGAISSYGYTF.

This clone was observed a single time. This chain links TRBV5-3 with TRBJ2-7; a possible D gene is TRBD2 (7 bases). TRBV5-3 is an ORF, and what it does is uncertain. The CDR3 length is 15 residues. The V end lost 4 bases, the J end lost 1 base, and 15 bases lay between the germline ends. The CDR3 nucleotides read TGTGCCAGAAGCCTAGGGGGAGGGCCGTCCTACGAGCAGTACTTC. Its protein is CARSLGGGPSYEQYF.

V usage is TRBV12-2 and J usage is TRBJ2-3; the DNA was not compared with TRBD1, the D call given in the table. TRBV12-2 constitutes a pseudogene. This CDR3 has 16 amino acids. The CDR3 bases are TGTGCAAGTCGCGCCCGGGACAGGGGGGGCACAGATACGCAGTATTTT. Protein product: CASRARDRGGTDTQYF.

The chain links TRBV6-8 to TRBJ1-5; maybe TRBD1 (6 bases). The V end lost 8 bases, the J end lost 0 bases, and 14 bases lay between the germline ends. The germline V gene has CDR1 MNHGY and CDR2 SAAAGT. This CDR3 has 15 residues. The CDR3 loop is CASLLDSNSNQPQHF. CDR3 coding DNA: TGTGCCAGCCTATTGGACAGTAATAGCAATCAGCCCCAGCATTTT.

The rearrangement uses TRBV27 and TRBJ2-7; 7 nucleotides align to TRBD1. Per germline, CDR1 MNHEY and CDR2 SMNVEV (reference sequence). With V trimmed by 5 bases and J by 0 bases, 4 bases remained unmatched. The CDR3 consists of 14 residues. CDR3 bases: TGTGCCAGCAGTGCAGGGGGAAGCTCCTACGAGCAGTACTTC. It encodes CASSAGGSSYEQYF.

The chain links TRBV9 to TRBJ2-3, with 10 bases lining up with TRBD2. Unmatched junction bases numbered 5, after V lost 2 bases and J lost 2 bases. Germline lookup yields CDR1 SGDLS and CDR2 YYNGEE. The CDR3 has 16 residues. CDR3 DNA sequence: TGTGCCAGCAGCGTCGGGACTAGCGTTACCACAGATACGCAGTATTTT. This codes for CASSVGTSVTTDTQYF.

V gene TRBV6-5 combines with J gene TRBJ1-6; 7 positions agree with TRBD1. The CDR3 sequence is 16 residues long. Trimming took 0 bases from V and 6 from J; bases not matched to a gene: 5. The germline gives CDR1 MNHEY, CDR2 SVGAGI. The CDR3 loop reads CASSYSTGQSNSPLHF. DNA of the CDR3: TGTGCCAGCAGTTACTCGACGGGACAGAGTAATTCACCCCTCCACTTT.

In its sample, this clone was seen a few times. The V call is TRBV5-1, the J call TRBJ1-5; no definite D call. The CDR3 sequence is 13 residues long. Trimming took off 4 bases at V and 7 bases at J, with 12 bases between the two ends. Germline CDR1 and CDR2: SGHRS and YFSETQ. The CDR3 sequence is CASSPDSGQPQHF. The CDR3 coding sequence is TGCGCCAGCAGCCCCGACTCCGGGCAGCCCCAGCATTTT. The variable domain in full, with the rest retrieved from reference TRBV5-1 and TRBJ1-5, is KAGVTQTPRYLIKTRGQQVTLSCSPISGHRSVSWYQQTPGQGLQFLFEYFSETQRNKGNFPGRFSGRQFSNSRSEMNVSTLELGDSALYLCASSPDSGQPQHFGDGTRLSIL.

The chain recombines TRBV5-3 with TRBJ2-5; D not certain. TRBV5-3 is filed as an ORF, its function uncertain. Trimming cost V 1 base and J 5 bases, with 12 bases left between them. The CDR3 consists of 14 residues. This CDR3 is CARSLNVTAETQYF. In nucleotides, the CDR3 is TGTGCCAGAAGCTTGAACGTAACCGCGGAGACCCAGTACTTC.

This clone was counted a few times. The chain employs TRBV19 and TRBJ1-5; 10 bases line up with TRBD1. Trimming removed 5 bases from V and 4 bases from J; junction bases left unmatched: 5. The CDR3 length is 15 residues. CDR1 is LNHDA and CDR2 is SQIVND in the germline V gene (reference sequence). CDR3 amino acids: CASSLGTGVNQPQHF. CDR3 bases: TGTGCCAGTAGTCTGGGGACAGGGGTTAATCAGCCCCAGCATTTT. Based on the CDR3 plus reference TRBV19 and TRBJ1-5, the full variable domain is DGGITQSPKYLFRKEGQNVTLSCEQNLNHDAMYWYRQDPGQGLRLIYYSQIVNDFQKGDIAEGYSVSREKKESFPLTVTSAQKNPTAFYLCASSLGTGVNQPQHFGDGTRLSIL.

About this clone: Compared with germline, one end of the junction differs, possibly owing to a read error. J is TRBJ2-7 and V is TRBV13, with TRBD2 matching 10 bases. CDR1 is PRHDT, CDR2 FYEKMQ, per germline (reference sequence). This CDR3 contains 21 residues. CDR3 bases: TGTGCCAGCAGCTTACTCCCGACTTTTTTAGCGGGAGGAAAAACCTCCCACGAGCAGTACTTC. Protein: CASSLLPTFLAGGKTSHEQYF. The full variable domain, in which reference TRBV13 and TRBJ2-7 provide the parts outside the CDR3, is AAGVIQSPRHLIKEKRETATLKCYPIPRHDTVYWYQQGPGQDPQFLISFYEKMQSDKGSIPDRFSAQQFSDYHSELNMSSLELGDSALYFCASSLLPTFLAGGKTSHEQYFGPGTRLTVT.

The chain couples TRBV7-7 to TRBJ2-5; D is uncertain. The germline V gene encodes CDR1 SSHAT and CDR2 FNYEAQ (reference sequence). CDR3 size: 13 residues. Trimming took off 1 base at V and 5 bases at J, with 8 bases between the two ends. The CDR3 sequence is CASSLVLVETQYF. In DNA form, the CDR3 reads TGTGCCAGCAGCTTAGTGCTAGTGGAGACCCAGTACTTC.

With respect to this clone: Other DNA sequences within the sample encode an identical CDR3. The V and J genes are TRBV5-1 and TRBJ2-7, with D tentatively TRBD1 (6 bases). The V gene lost 0 bases and the J gene lost 2 bases, with 9 bases spanning the gap. CDR3 length: 14 amino acids. Germline V lookup: CDR1 SGHRS, CDR2 YFSETQ. The CDR3 here is CASSLEGGPYEQYF. The DNA for the CDR3 is TGCGCCAGCAGCTTGGAAGGGGGACCCTACGAGCAGTACTTC. Drawing the rest from reference TRBV5-1 and TRBJ2-7, the complete variable domain is KAGVTQTPRYLIKTRGQQVTLSCSPISGHRSVSWYQQTPGQGLQFLFEYFSETQRNKGNFPGRFSGRQFSNSRSEMNVSTLELGDSALYLCASSLEGGPYEQYFGPGTRLTVT.

The rearrangement uses TRBV4-2 and TRBJ2-3; 11 bases are shared with TRBD2. V was clipped by 6 bases and J by 6 bases; unmatched bases: 8. The CDR3 totals 15 residues. The germline CDR1 and CDR2 sequences are LGHNA and YNFKEQ. CDR3 DNA sequence: TGTGCCAGCAGACCACTAGCGGGAGTTGGCGATACGCAGTATTTT. Its protein is CASRPLAGVGDTQYF.

The genes are TRBV13 and TRBJ1-1; D is perhaps TRBD1 (5 bases). The CDR3 is 16 amino acids. Trimming took 5 bases from V and 1 from J, leaving 17 bases between them. The V gene's germline CDR1 is PRHDT and CDR2 FYEKMQ (reference sequence). The CDR3 sequence: CASSTRWGEGNTEAFF. CDR3 DNA: TGTGCCAGCAGCACGCGGTGGGGGGAGGGGAACACTGAAGCTTTCTTT.

The rearrangement joins TRBV27 to TRBJ1-2; D gene ambiguous. Germline CDR1 is MNHEY and CDR2 is SMNVEV (reference sequence). V was trimmed by 8 bases and J by 5 bases, leaving 12 bases between them. CDR3 length: 12 amino acids. CDR3 DNA sequence: TGTGCCAGCGGCCTCGACGGGTATGGCTACACCTTC. Protein product: CASGLDGYGYTF.

Notes on this clone: The sample has other DNA sequences that encode this CDR3 too. The chain employs TRBV29-1 and TRBJ2-2; D is possibly TRBD1 (5 bases). The CDR3 is 13 amino acids. The V end was cut by 4 bases, the J end by 2 bases, with 8 bases between. The germline gives CDR1 SQVTM, CDR2 ANQGSEA. The CDR3 DNA is TGCAGCGTTGTCAGGGCAAACACCGGGGAGCTGTTTTTT. As protein: CSVVRANTGELFF.

This clone came up a few times. The chain is built from TRBV5-1 and TRBJ2-7; 7 positions agree with TRBD1. The germline CDR1 and CDR2 sequences are SGHRS and YFSETQ. With 0 bases clipped from V and 1 base from J, the junction kept 4 bases outside the gene matches. This CDR3 spans 15 amino acids. The CDR3 region is CASSLVRDSSYEQYF. The DNA of the CDR3 is TGCGCCAGCAGCTTGGTCCGGGACAGTTCCTACGAGCAGTACTTC.

A few counts support this clone. The chain recombines TRBV6-1 with TRBJ1-5; 8 positions agree with TRBD1. The CDR3 is 16 residues long. V dropped 1 base and J dropped 3; count of bases not matched to a gene: 5. The germline CDR1 and CDR2 sequences are MNHNS and SASEGT. The CDR3 DNA reads TGTGCCAGCAGTGAAGTTCCAGGGGGCAACAATCAGCCCCAGCATTTT. It specifies CASSEVPGGNNQPQHF.

The CDR3 sequence is CASSGLAGGPNEQFF. The CDR3 bases are TGTGCCAGCAGCGGACTAGCGGGAGGGCCCAATGAGCAGTTCTTC. The chain combines TRBV9 with TRBJ2-1; 14 nucleotides align to TRBD2. CDR3 size: 15 residues. Germline V gene lookup returns CDR1 SGDLS and CDR2 YYNGEE. The J segment lost 6 bases and the V segment lost 3 bases, leaving 2 bases of the junction unmatched. The variable domain in full, with the rest retrieved from reference TRBV9 and TRBJ2-1, is DSGVTQTPKHLITATGQRVTLRCSPRSGDLSVYWYQQSLDQGLQFLIQYYNGEERAKGNILERFSAQQFPDLHSELNLSSLELGDSALYFCASSGLAGGPNEQFFGPGTRLTVL.

This clone was counted between two and nine times. The chain is built from TRBV10-2 and TRBJ1-1, with a tentative D call TRBD1 (6 bases). The V gene lost 7 bases and the J gene lost 1 base, with 10 bases spanning the gap. The CDR3 extends over 13 amino acids. Germline-derived CDR1 and CDR2 are WSHSY and SAAADI. The CDR3 bases are TGCGCCAGCAACCTGGACAGGAACACTGAAGCTTTCTTT. It codes for CASNLDRNTEAFF.